What follows describes a single T cell receptor (beta chain). This sample was included in a study of blood T cell repertoires in COVID-19. The data were produced by immunoSEQ multiplex PCR, yet TCRdb's version contains in-frame clones alone and is incomplete. The sample consists of 150,000 to 200,000 clones, around four fifths of them appearing once. There are 12 residues in the CDR3. CDR1 is MNHEY and CDR2 is SMNVEV in the germline V gene (reference sequence). J was trimmed by 8 bases and V by 5 bases; bases with no gene match: 2. This rearrangement joins TRBV27 to TRBJ1-2, with 10 bases identical to TRBD1. Sequenced: PBMCs or T cells enriched from blood (not recorded which). This clonotype was obtained from a man between 65 and 85 years old who had been exposed to COVID-19. The CDR3 sequence: CASSRTGGGYTF. DNA of the CDR3: TGTGCCAGCAGTCGGACAGGGGGGGGCTACACCTTC.